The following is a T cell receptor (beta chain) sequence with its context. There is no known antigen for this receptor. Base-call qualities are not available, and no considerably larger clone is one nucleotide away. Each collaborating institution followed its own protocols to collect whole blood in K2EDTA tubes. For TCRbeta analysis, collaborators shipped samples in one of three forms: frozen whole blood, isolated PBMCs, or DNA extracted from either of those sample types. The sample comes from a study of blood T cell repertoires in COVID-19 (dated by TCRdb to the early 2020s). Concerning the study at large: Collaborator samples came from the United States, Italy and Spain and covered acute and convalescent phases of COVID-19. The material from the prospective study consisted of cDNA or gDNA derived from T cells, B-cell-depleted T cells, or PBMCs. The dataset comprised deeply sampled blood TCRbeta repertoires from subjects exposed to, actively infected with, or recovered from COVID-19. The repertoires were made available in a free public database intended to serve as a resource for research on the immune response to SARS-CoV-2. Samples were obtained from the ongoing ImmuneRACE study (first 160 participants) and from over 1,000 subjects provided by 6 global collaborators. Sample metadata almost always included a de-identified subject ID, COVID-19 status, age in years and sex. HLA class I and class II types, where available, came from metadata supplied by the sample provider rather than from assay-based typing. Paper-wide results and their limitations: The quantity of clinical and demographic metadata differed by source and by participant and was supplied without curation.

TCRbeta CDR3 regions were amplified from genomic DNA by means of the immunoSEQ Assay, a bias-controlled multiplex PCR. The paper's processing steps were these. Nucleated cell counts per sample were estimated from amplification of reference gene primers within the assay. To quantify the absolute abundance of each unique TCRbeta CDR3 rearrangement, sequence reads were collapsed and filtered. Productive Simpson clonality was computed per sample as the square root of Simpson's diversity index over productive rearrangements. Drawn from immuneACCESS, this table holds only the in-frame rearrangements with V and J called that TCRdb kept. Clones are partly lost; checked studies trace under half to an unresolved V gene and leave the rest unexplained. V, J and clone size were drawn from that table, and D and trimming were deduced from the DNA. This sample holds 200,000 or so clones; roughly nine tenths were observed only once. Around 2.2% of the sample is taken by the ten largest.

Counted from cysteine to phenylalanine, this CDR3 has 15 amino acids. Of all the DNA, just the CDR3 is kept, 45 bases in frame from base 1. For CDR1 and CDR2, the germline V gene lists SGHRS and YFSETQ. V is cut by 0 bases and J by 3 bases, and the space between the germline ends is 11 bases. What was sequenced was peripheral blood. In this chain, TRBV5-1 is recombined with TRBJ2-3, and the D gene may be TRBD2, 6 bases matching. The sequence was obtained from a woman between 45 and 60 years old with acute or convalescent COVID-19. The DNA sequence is TGCGCCAGCAGCTTGGCGGGAGTTAGTACAGATACGCAGTATTTT. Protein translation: CASSLAGVSTDTQYF.